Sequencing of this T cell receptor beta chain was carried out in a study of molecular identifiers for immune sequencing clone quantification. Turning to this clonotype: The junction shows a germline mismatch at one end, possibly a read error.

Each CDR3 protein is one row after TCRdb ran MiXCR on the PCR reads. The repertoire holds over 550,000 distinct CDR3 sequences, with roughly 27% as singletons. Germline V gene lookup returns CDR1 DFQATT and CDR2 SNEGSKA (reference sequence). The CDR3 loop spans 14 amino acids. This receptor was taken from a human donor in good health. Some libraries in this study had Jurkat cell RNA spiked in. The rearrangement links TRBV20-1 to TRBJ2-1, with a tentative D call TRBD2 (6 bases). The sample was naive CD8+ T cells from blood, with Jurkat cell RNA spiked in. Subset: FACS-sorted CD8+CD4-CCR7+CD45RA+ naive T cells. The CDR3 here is CSAPQPGLSNEQVF. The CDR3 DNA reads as TGCAGTGCTCCCCAACCGGGACTCAGCAATGAGCAGGTCTTC.